This TCR beta chain is from a study of CD8 T cells in Susac syndrome. Germline V lookup: CDR1 SGHTA, CDR2 FQGNSA. V shed 1 base, J shed 7 bases, and the junction held 9 bases outside the gene matches. The CDR3 covers 16 residues. cDNA came from about 0.46 to 1 ug RNA primed by random hexamers. TCRdb re-derived calls from the immunoSEQ multiplex PCR reads in MiXCR, one entry per CDR3 protein. There are 210,000 or so distinct CDR3 sequences in the sample; about 94% occur only once, and over 0.15% lies in the top ten. This sequence originates from a human donor with Susac syndrome. Sequencing was carried out using CD4+ T cells from PBMCs. This chain uses TRBV7-2 with TRBJ1-4, with 7 bases that match TRBD1. The CDR3 reads CASSLEAGGSSEKLFF. The DNA for the CDR3 is TGTGCCAGCAGCTTAGAGGCAGGGGGGTCCTCTGAAAAACTGTTTTTT.